The 2 T cell receptor beta chains given below trace back to one sample, sequenced in a study of metastatic and nonmetastatic thyroid tumors (dated by TCRdb to the early 2020s). The protocol used for the library was PCR. The sequencer was an Illumina HiSeq 4000. The raw public data were reprocessed by TCRdb itself: fastp quality trimming at Q25, MiXCR clonotype calling, in-frame beta chains only. The sample has roughly 40,000 clones on record, about 12% of them singletons. The ten most abundant clones make up 8.5% to 10% of the sample. Before undergoing thyroid surgery, none of the patients had been given any kind of treatment. Sample: blood. Every receptor here comes from a male donor with papillary thyroid cancer or a benign thyroid nodule (not recorded which). Some clones in this sample may be carry-over from other donors' samples.

To note about this clone: This may come from a read error, since a much larger clone is one base off. At the DNA level, this CDR3 is encoded by other sequences in the same sample as well. The chain recombines TRBV30 with TRBJ2-3; D gene uncertain. Trimming stripped 3 bases from V and 1 base from J, with 8 bases between. The CDR3 contains 13 residues. Germline V CDR1 and CDR2: GTSNPN, SVGIG (reference sequence). The CDR3 spells CAWSRVGTDTQYF. The CDR3 region has the DNA TGTGCCTGGAGCCGAGTTGGCACAGATACGCAGTATTTT.

This clone has ten or more counts. V is TRBV30 and J is TRBJ1-4; maybe TRBD1 (6 bases). Germline V gene lookup returns CDR1 GTSNPN and CDR2 SVGIG (reference sequence). The CDR3 consists of 15 residues. Trimming removed 3 bases from V and 5 bases from J, with 16 bases in between. The CDR3 DNA follows: TGTGCCTGGAGCCGACCGCCTAGGGGGAATGAAAAACTGTTTTTT. Translation gives CAWSRPPRGNEKLFF.